The 29 T cell receptor beta chains below come from one sample, sequenced in a study of CD8 T cells in ankylosing spondylitis. Findings of the study overall: Among TCR beta sequences, a motif of several highly homologous variants appeared characteristic of ankylosing spondylitis blood.

No antigen has been assigned to these receptors. TCRdb redid the calling of the 5' RACE reads with MiXCR, one entry per CDR3 protein. The repertoire holds about 500,000 distinct CDR3 sequences, with over 9.5% as singletons. The sequenced sample was blood, either unsorted or a sorted T cell fraction (not recorded which). Source of these receptors: a male donor with ankylosing spondylitis.

V usage is TRBV20-1 and J usage is TRBJ2-2, with D maybe TRBD2 (6 bases). The length of the CDR3 is 13 residues. With 6 bases removed from V and 5 bases from J, the gap between germline ends came to 13 bases. Looked up from germline, CDR1 is DFQATT and CDR2 is SNEGSKA (reference sequence). The chain's CDR3 is CSASGLWTGELFF. The CDR3 nucleotides are TGCAGTGCGTCGGGACTTTGGACCGGGGAGCTGTTTTTT.

The chain carries TRBV15 and TRBJ1-5; D possibly corresponds to TRBD1 (6 bases). This CDR3 has 19 amino acids. V was shortened by 3 bases and J by 0 bases, with 21 bases between the two germline ends. Germline CDR1 LNHNV, CDR2 YYDKDF (reference sequence). CDR3 in amino acids: CATSSVGQSKNYSNQPQHF. Here the CDR3 DNA reads TGTGCCACCAGCAGCGTCGGACAGAGTAAGAATTATAGCAATCAGCCCCAGCATTTT. Drawing the rest from reference TRBV15 and TRBJ1-5, the complete variable domain is DAMVIQNPRYQVTQFGKPVTLSCSQTLNHNVMYWYQQKSSQAPKLLFHYYDKDFNNEADTPDNFQSRRPNTSFCFLDIRSPGLGDTAMYLCATSSVGQSKNYSNQPQHFGDGTRLSIL.

This clonotype was recorded many times. The chain uses TRBV7-9 and TRBJ1-3; 8 bases map to TRBD1. Germline-derived CDR1 and CDR2 are SEHNR and FQNEAQ (reference sequence). After removal of 8 bases from V and 2 bases from J, the junction contained 8 bases not matched to a gene. This CDR3 comprises 15 residues. CDR3 region: CASWDLTGAGNTIYF. The CDR3 coding sequence is TGTGCCAGCTGGGACCTGACAGGGGCTGGAAACACCATATATTTT.

This clonotype was seen ten or more times. This CDR3 fails to terminate in the conserved phenylalanine or tryptophan, so it likely reflects a read error. The DNA is omitted, as the CDR3 cannot be located on it reliably, and the CDR3 follows TCRdb's listing. This chain connects TRBV15 to TRBJ1-1. The CDR3 adds up to 13 amino acids, both ends counted. Germline lookup yields CDR1 LNHNV and CDR2 YYDKDF (reference sequence). The CDR3 region is CATSRDVTQTSIL.

The chain employs TRBV19 and TRBJ2-4; no clear D. There are 17 residues in the CDR3. Germline V gives CDR1 LNHDA, CDR2 SQIVND (reference sequence). V dropped 5 bases and J dropped 0 bases, with 17 bases sitting between them. CDR3 amino acids: CASSSRRAQLAKNIQYF. In nucleotides, the CDR3 is TGTGCCAGTAGTTCCCGTCGGGCCCAACTAGCCAAAAACATTCAGTACTTC.

In this sample, this clonotype turned up many times. The chain joins TRBV12-3 or TRBV12-4 to TRBJ1-4, with 11 nucleotides matching TRBD1. This CDR3 contains 14 residues. V shed 3 bases and J 10 bases; nucleotides not matched to a gene: 4. CDR3 in DNA: TGTGCCAGCAGTTTTGGGACAGGGGGGGGAAAACTGTTTTTT. Encoded protein: CASSFGTGGGKLFF.

The chain employs TRBV11-2 and TRBJ1-1; D is unresolved. V was trimmed by 5 bases and J by 8 bases, leaving 15 bases between them. The CDR3 covers 13 residues. In germline, CDR1 is SGHAT, CDR2 FQNNGV. In nucleotides, the CDR3 is TGTGCCAGCAGCCCGGGTTTTTTCGCGGAAGCTTTCTTT. The encoded protein is CASSPGFFAEAFF. Full variable domain (rest looked up from reference TRBV11-2 and TRBJ1-1): EAGVAQSPRYKIIEKRQSVAFWCNPISGHATLYWYQQILGQGPKLLIQFQNNGVVDDSQLPKDRFSAERLKGVDSTLKIQPAKLEDSAVYLCASSPGFFAEAFFGQGTRLTVV.

The rearrangement links TRBV7-2 to TRBJ2-7; D may be TRBD1 (7 bases). Trimming left V 5 bases short and J 2 bases short, with 19 bases between. The CDR3 is 16 amino acids. The V gene's germline CDR1 is SGHTA and CDR2 FQGNSA. The DNA of the CDR3 is TGTGCCAGCAGCCCAGGGGGGCAGGGTGGGACCTACGAGCAGTACTTC. It yields the protein CASSPGGQGGTYEQYF.

V is TRBV7-9 and J is TRBJ2-3; D perhaps matches TRBD1 (5 bases). Germline CDR1 SEHNR, CDR2 FQNEAQ (reference sequence). Trimming left V 5 bases short and J 1 base short, with 13 bases between. The CDR3 loop spans 15 amino acids. This CDR3 is CASSPGAERTDTQYF. The DNA of the CDR3 is TGTGCCAGCAGCCCTGGGGCGGAGCGCACAGATACGCAGTATTTT.

This clonotype was seen only a few times. This sequence joins TRBV4-1 and TRBJ1-2; 12 nucleotides line up with TRBD1. With V trimmed by 2 bases and J by 7 bases, 5 bases remained unmatched. The CDR3 runs to 15 residues. Germline values: CDR1 MGHRA, CDR2 YSYEKL. The CDR3: CASSQRGTGGIGYTF. CDR3 DNA: TGCGCCAGCAGCCAAAGGGGGACAGGGGGCATTGGCTACACCTTC.

V gene TRBV7-2 combines with J gene TRBJ1-3; D unclear. The germline CDR1 and CDR2 sequences are SGHTA and FQGNSA. V was shortened by 0 bases and J by 0 bases, with 9 bases between the two germline ends. This CDR3 spans 16 amino acids. The CDR3 loop is CASSLATGNSGNTIYF. The CDR3 bases are TGTGCCAGCAGCTTAGCGACCGGAAACTCTGGAAACACCATATATTTT. Looking up the rest from reference TRBV7-2 and TRBJ1-3 gives the full variable domain: GAGVSQSPSNKVTEKGKDVELRCDPISGHTALYWYRQSLGQGLEFLIYFQGNSAPDKSGLPSDRFSAERTGGSVSTLTIQRTQQEDSAVYLCASSLATGNSGNTIYFGEGSWLTVV.

The V gene is TRBV7-2, the J gene TRBJ2-2; no reliable D call. CDR1 and CDR2 (germline): SGHTA, FQGNSA. This CDR3 spans 15 amino acids. Trimming stripped 5 bases from V and 0 bases from J, with 10 bases between. The CDR3 coding sequence is TGTGCCAGCAGCCAGGACCGCGCGAACACCGGGGAGCTGTTTTTT. Its translation: CASSQDRANTGELFF.

This clonotype appeared a few times. The chain employs TRBV11-1 and TRBJ2-1, with TRBD1 identical over 7 bases. There are 14 residues in the CDR3. After removal of 4 bases from V and 12 bases from J, the junction contained 12 bases not matched to a gene. Germline assignment: CDR1 SGHAT and CDR2 FQDESV (reference sequence). CDR3 DNA sequence: TGTGCCAGCAGCTCAGCCGGGACAGCCCCGCGGCAGTTCTTC. It codes for CASSSAGTAPRQFF.

This clonotype appeared a few times. The chain's CDR3 is CAISESSGLAGSYEQYF. Written as DNA, the CDR3 is TGTGCCATCAGTGAGTCGAGTGGGCTAGCGGGGTCCTACGAGCAGTACTTC. This chain uses TRBV10-3 with TRBJ2-7; 9 nucleotides agree with TRBD2. Trimming took 0 bases from V and 1 from J; bases not matched to a gene: 7. The CDR3 is made up of 17 amino acids. Germline CDR1 and CDR2: ENHRY and SYGVKD.

This sequence joins TRBV20-1 and TRBJ2-7, with 8 bases fitting TRBD1. J lost 2 bases, V lost 6 bases, and 6 bases had no gene match. The CDR3 length is 13 residues. CDR1 is DFQATT and CDR2 is SNEGSKA in the germline V gene (reference sequence). This CDR3 is CSATQGAAYEQYF. CDR3 nucleotides: TGCAGTGCAACTCAGGGGGCGGCCTACGAGCAGTACTTC.

This clonotype was detected a few times. The V and J genes are TRBV20-1 and TRBJ2-3; D is perhaps TRBD1 (5 bases). CDR1 is DFQATT and CDR2 is SNEGSKA in the germline V gene (reference sequence). This CDR3 spans 13 amino acids. Trimming shortened V by 0 bases and J by 4 bases, and 8 bases separated the two germline ends. The CDR3 DNA reads TGCAGTGCTAGAGATCCAGGGTCAGATACGCAGTATTTT. It codes for CSARDPGSDTQYF.

The V gene is TRBV11-2, the J gene TRBJ1-1, with D possibly matching TRBD1 (5 bases). The CDR3 loop spans 16 amino acids. CDR1 and CDR2 (germline): SGHAT, FQNNGV. Trimming cost V 1 base and J 4 bases, with 16 bases left between them. The DNA of the CDR3 is TGTGCCAGCAGCTTAGTACCCCCAGGTGGGGGCACTGAAGCTTTCTTT. Protein product: CASSLVPPGGGTEAFF.

The sample holds a few counts of this clonotype. This chain links TRBV29-1 with TRBJ2-5; no clear D gene. CDR1 and CDR2 (germline): SQVTM, ANQGSEA. This CDR3 has 14 amino acids. V was shortened by 4 bases and J by 5 bases, with 17 bases between the two germline ends. The CDR3 sequence: CSVVPDRNEETQYF. CDR3 nucleotides: TGCAGCGTTGTCCCGGACCGGAATGAGGAGACCCAGTACTTC.

The rearrangement joins TRBV29-1 to TRBJ2-3; D is ambiguous. The CDR3 consists of 12 residues. Trimming pared 0 bases from V and 3 bases from J, leaving 4 bases between. Per germline, CDR1 SQVTM and CDR2 ANQGSEA. The CDR3 here is CSVEDRTDTQYF. The CDR3 DNA reads as TGCAGCGTTGAAGACCGTACAGATACGCAGTATTTT.

This clonotype was counted a few times. The chain is built from TRBV10-3 and TRBJ2-1; 7 bases line up with TRBD1. The CDR3 spans 13 residues. V lost 6 bases and J lost 10; bases outside the gene matches: 9. Germline V gene sequence: CDR1 ENHRY, CDR2 SYGVKD. The CDR3 protein is CAIRDQTGNEQFF. CDR3 nucleotide sequence: TGTGCCATCAGGGACCAGACAGGGAACGAGCAGTTCTTC.

On this clonotype itself: This may stem from a read error, because a much larger clone lies one nucleotide away. The chain combines TRBV5-1 with TRBJ1-3; D not certain. Germline-derived CDR1 and CDR2 are SGHRS and YFSETQ. The CDR3 loop spans 14 amino acids. V was pared by 0 bases and J by 2 bases, with 6 bases between. The CDR3: CASSLDKTGNTIYF. The CDR3 bases are TGCGCCAGCAGCTTGGACAAAACTGGAAACACCATATATTTT.

This clonotype has a handful of counts. The chain carries TRBV5-1 and TRBJ2-1; 9 nucleotides line up with TRBD2. The CDR3 is made up of 16 amino acids. The germline CDR1 and CDR2 sequences are SGHRS and YFSETQ. With V trimmed by 4 bases and J by 4 bases, 9 bases remained unmatched. The CDR3 sequence is CASSPSGGREYNEQFF. In DNA, the CDR3 is TGCGCCAGCAGCCCGTCGGGCGGGAGGGAATACAATGAGCAGTTCTTC.

The chain employs TRBV5-1 and TRBJ2-5, with D uncertain. CDR1 is SGHRS, CDR2 YFSETQ, per germline. The CDR3 consists of 15 residues. Trimming took off 0 bases at V and 1 base at J, with 10 bases between the two ends. The CDR3 nucleotides are TGCGCCAGCAGCTTGGAAGGCGGAGCCCAAGAGACCCAGTACTTC. Its protein product is CASSLEGGAQETQYF.

This clonotype has a handful of counts. The chain employs TRBV10-3 and TRBJ2-1, with a tentative D call TRBD1 (6 bases). Germline V gene sequence: CDR1 ENHRY, CDR2 SYGVKD. The CDR3 runs 14 residues. The V and J ends lost 5 bases and 8 bases respectively, with 16 bases between them. The CDR3 nucleotides read TGTGCCATCAGTTCCAGGGGTATCGACGATGAGCAGTTCTTC. It codes for CAISSRGIDDEQFF.

This clonotype came up many times. The chain employs TRBV5-1 and TRBJ2-7, with a possible D match to TRBD2 (6 bases). Germline CDR1 is SGHRS and CDR2 is YFSETQ. V was shortened by 4 bases and J by 2 bases, with 13 bases between the two germline ends. The CDR3 contains 14 residues. CDR3 nucleotides: TGCGCCAGCAGCCCGACGGGGGAGCCCTACGAGCAGTACTTC. It codes for CASSPTGEPYEQYF.

This clonotype was found many times. The chain has TRBV4-1 and TRBJ2-5; D not resolved. V was pared by 1 base and J by 2 bases, with 8 bases between. In germline, CDR1 is MGHRA, CDR2 YSYEKL. The CDR3 totals 14 residues. The CDR3 here is CASSQVWSQETQYF. In nucleotides, the CDR3 is TGCGCCAGCAGCCAAGTATGGAGTCAAGAGACCCAGTACTTC.

The CDR3 DNA reads TGTGCCAGCAGCTTTACAGGAGACTCTGGAAACACCATATATTTT. Its protein is CASSFTGDSGNTIYF. This sequence joins TRBV7-2 and TRBJ1-3; D is possibly TRBD1 (5 bases). This CDR3 has 15 residues. Germline V gives CDR1 SGHTA, CDR2 FQGNSA. V was cut by 3 bases and J by 0 bases, with 9 bases left in between.

The sample holds many counts of this clonotype. The chain links TRBV24-1 to TRBJ2-1; no firm D call. The germline gives CDR1 KGHDR, CDR2 SFDVKD. The CDR3 is 15 residues long. V was cut by 4 bases and J by 6 bases, with 15 bases left in between. The CDR3 sequence: CATSDRTRKINEQFF. Written as DNA, the CDR3 is TGTGCCACCAGTGACAGGACGAGGAAGATCAATGAGCAGTTCTTC.

This clonotype was counted many times. The chain is built from TRBV5-1 and TRBJ2-3, with TRBD1 matching 9 bases. CDR3 size: 17 residues. Germline CDR1 reads SGHRS; CDR2 reads YFSETQ. J was trimmed by 3 bases and V by 4 bases; bases with no gene match: 12. CDR3 in DNA: TGCGCCAGCAGCCCGAAAGCAGGGACAGGGAGGACAGATACGCAGTATTTT. The encoded protein is CASSPKAGTGRTDTQYF.